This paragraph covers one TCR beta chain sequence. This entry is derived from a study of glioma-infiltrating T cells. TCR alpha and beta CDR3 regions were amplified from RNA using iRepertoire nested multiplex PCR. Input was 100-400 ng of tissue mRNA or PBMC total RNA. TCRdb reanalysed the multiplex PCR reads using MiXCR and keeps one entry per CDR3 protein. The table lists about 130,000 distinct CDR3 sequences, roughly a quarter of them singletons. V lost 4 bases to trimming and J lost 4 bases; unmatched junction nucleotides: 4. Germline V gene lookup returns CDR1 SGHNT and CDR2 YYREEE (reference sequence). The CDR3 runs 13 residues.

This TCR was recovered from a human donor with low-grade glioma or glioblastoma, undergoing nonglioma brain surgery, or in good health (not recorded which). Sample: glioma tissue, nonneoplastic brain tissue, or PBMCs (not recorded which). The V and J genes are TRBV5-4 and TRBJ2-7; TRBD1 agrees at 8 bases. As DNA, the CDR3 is TGTGCCAGCAGCCGGACAGGGCGATACGAGCAGTACGTC. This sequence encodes CASSRTGRYEQYV.